Shown below are 27 T cell receptor beta chains from a single sample sequenced in a study of T cell responses to AZD1222 COVID-19 vaccine. Sequencing used immunoSEQ multiplex PCR; TCRdb keeps in-frame clones, though not all of them. Of roughly 51,000 clones in the sample, 89% were seen once. Sequences were derived from peripheral blood, sampled 28 days after the second AZD1222 dose. The receptors derive from an adult who received the AZD1222 COVID-19 vaccine.

The chain joins TRBV9 to TRBJ2-2, with a tentative D call TRBD2 (6 bases). The CDR3 covers 14 residues. Trimming cost V 4 bases and J 1 base, with 8 bases left between them. Germline assignment: CDR1 SGDLS and CDR2 YYNGEE. The DNA of the CDR3 is TGTGCCAGCAGCCCGCGGGAGAACACCGGGGAGCTGTTTTTT. Amino acid sequence: CASSPRENTGELFF.

This clone has only a few counts. This sequence joins TRBV6-5 and TRBJ1-3, with D possibly being TRBD1 (6 bases). This CDR3 comprises 16 residues. Trimming removed 3 bases at V and 2 bases at J, with 14 bases between. Germline lookup yields CDR1 MNHEY and CDR2 SVGAGI. The CDR3: CASSYGGPRTGNTIYF. CDR3 in DNA: TGTGCCAGCAGTTATGGGGGGCCCAGGACTGGAAACACCATATATTTT.

This clone was detected once. For the CDR3, the DNA is TGTGCCATCAGTGAGCGGGAGGGTTACGAGCAGTACTTC. This gives the protein CAISEREGYEQYF. The chain uses TRBV10-3 and TRBJ2-7, with 8 bases fitting TRBD2. The CDR3 contains 13 residues. Germline V gene lookup returns CDR1 ENHRY and CDR2 SYGVKD. The J segment lost 4 bases and the V segment lost 2 bases, leaving 1 base of the junction unmatched.

The chain uses TRBV29-1 and TRBJ2-5, with D possibly matching TRBD1 (5 bases). The CDR3 runs 14 residues. The V end lost 6 bases, the J end lost 1 base, and 15 bases lay between the germline ends. Germline lookup yields CDR1 SQVTM and CDR2 ANQGSEA. The CDR3, as DNA: TGCAGCGTACACAAGACAGTGTCCCAAGAGACCCAGTACTTC. Translation gives CSVHKTVSQETQYF. Variable domain in full (rest from reference TRBV29-1 and TRBJ2-5): SAVISQKPSRDICQRGTSLTIQCQVDSQVTMMFWYRQQPGQSLTLIATANQGSEATYESGFVIDKFPISRPNLTFSTLTVSNMSPEDSSIYLCSVHKTVSQETQYFGPGTRLLVL.

The chain combines TRBV7-2 with TRBJ1-5; tentatively, D is TRBD1 (5 bases). The CDR3 totals 13 residues. Germline V gene data show CDR1 as SGHTA and CDR2 as FQGNSA. Trimming pared 1 base from V and 7 bases from J, leaving 8 bases between. Written as DNA, the CDR3 is TGTGCCAGCAGCTTAGTAGGGGACCAGCCCCAGCATTTT. As protein: CASSLVGDQPQHF.

The rearrangement uses TRBV19 and TRBJ1-6; D ambiguous. Germline-derived CDR1 and CDR2 are LNHDA and SQIVND (reference sequence). The CDR3 contains 12 residues. Trimming took off 5 bases at V and 6 bases at J, with 5 bases between the two ends. The CDR3 nucleotides are TGTGCCAGTAGTGTCACTAATTCACCCCTCCACTTT. Encoded protein: CASSVTNSPLHF.

The chain combines TRBV24-1 with TRBJ2-3, with unresolved D. Trimming took off 3 bases at V and 0 bases at J, with 0 bases between the two ends. This CDR3 spans 12 amino acids. CDR1 and CDR2 from the germline V gene are KGHDR and SFDVKD. CDR3 protein: CATSDSTDTQYF. CDR3 sequence (DNA): TGTGCCACCAGTGATAGCACAGATACGCAGTATTTT.

The J gene is TRBJ2-7, the V gene TRBV3-1 (or the pseudogene TRBV3-2), with D unclear. This CDR3 region has 14 residues. Trimming took 1 base from V and 0 from J, leaving 7 bases between them. Per germline, CDR1 LGHDT and CDR2 YNNKEL (reference sequence). DNA of the CDR3: TGTGCCAGCAGCCAAGCCAGGAACTCCTACGAGCAGTACTTC. Its protein is CASSQARNSYEQYF.

In this sample, this clone turned up once. V gene TRBV19 combines with J gene TRBJ2-7, with D possibly TRBD2 on 5 matching bases. V lost 3 bases, J lost 6 bases, and 15 bases lay in between. This CDR3 contains 14 residues. The germline CDR1 and CDR2 sequences are LNHDA and SQIVND (reference sequence). The CDR3 DNA follows: TGTGCCAGTAGTATTAGTCTCGCGGGTTTCGAGCAGTACTTC. Translating it yields CASSISLAGFEQYF.

The rearrangement uses TRBV18 and TRBJ1-2; TRBD1 aligns across 7 bases. The V and J ends lost 4 bases and 6 bases, in that order; junction bases with no gene match: 11. This CDR3 has 15 amino acids. Per germline, CDR1 KGHSH and CDR2 LQKENI. The CDR3 protein is CASSLDRVGGNGYTF. The CDR3 nucleotides are TGTGCCAGCTCACTCGACAGGGTAGGAGGGAATGGCTACACCTTC.

This chain connects TRBV5-6 to TRBJ1-6, with D possibly being TRBD1 (6 bases). Looked up from germline, CDR1 is SGHDT and CDR2 is YYEEEE. The ends were cut back, 3 bases at V and 8 bases at J, with 15 bases in the middle. This CDR3 is built from 15 residues. DNA for the CDR3: TGTGCCAGCAGCTACCGCGGGGGCGGTGATTCACCCCTCCACTTT. Encoded protein: CASSYRGGGDSPLHF.

The chain uses TRBV18 and TRBJ1-1; weak D call: TRBD1 (6 bases). Trimming removed 4 bases from V and 10 bases from J, with 13 bases in between. Germline V gene data show CDR1 as KGHSH and CDR2 as LQKENI. The CDR3 covers 12 residues. The CDR3 protein is CASSLDQGSAFF. The DNA for the CDR3 is TGTGCCAGCTCACTGGACCAGGGGTCAGCTTTCTTT.

The V and J genes are TRBV29-1 and TRBJ2-7, with TRBD2 matching over 8 bases. The CDR3 covers 14 residues. Trimming cost V 4 bases and J 7 bases; bases outside gene matches: 12. Germline assignment: CDR1 SQVTM and CDR2 ANQGSEA. CDR3 sequence: CSVVKRELAGEQYF. CDR3 DNA sequence: TGCAGCGTTGTTAAGCGGGAGTTGGCCGGGGAGCAGTACTTC.

This chain joins TRBV11-3 and TRBJ1-5; D is uncertain. Per the germline V gene, CDR1 is SGHNT and CDR2 is YENEEA. Trimming cost V 1 base and J 4 bases, with 5 bases left between them. The length of the CDR3 is 13 residues. The CDR3 sequence: CASSLGPNQPQHF. The DNA of the CDR3 is TGTGCCAGCAGCTTAGGACCAAATCAGCCCCAGCATTTT.

This chain joins TRBV9 and TRBJ2-1; D is unresolved. Germline values: CDR1 SGDLS, CDR2 YYNGEE. Trimming shortened V by 3 bases and J by 2 bases, and 15 bases separated the two germline ends. The CDR3 is 16 residues long. The CDR3 nucleotides are TGTGCCAGCAGCGGTTCAGTGATGAATGCCTACAATGAGCAGTTCTTC. Protein: CASSGSVMNAYNEQFF. The whole variable domain, remainder taken from reference TRBV9 and TRBJ2-1, is DSGVTQTPKHLITATGQRVTLRCSPRSGDLSVYWYQQSLDQGLQFLIQYYNGEERAKGNILERFSAQQFPDLHSELNLSSLELGDSALYFCASSGSVMNAYNEQFFGPGTRLTVL.

The rearrangement links TRBV6-1 to TRBJ1-3; D call uncertain. Between the trimmed V and J ends, which lost 2 bases and 8 bases, there was a span of 7 bases. CDR1 and CDR2 from the germline V gene are MNHNS and SASEGT. The CDR3 is made up of 12 amino acids. CDR3 sequence: CASSERWDTIYF. The CDR3 DNA reads as TGTGCCAGCAGTGAAAGATGGGACACCATATATTTT.

The chain employs TRBV28 and TRBJ1-2, with D perhaps TRBD1 (5 bases). The germline V gene has CDR1 MDHEN and CDR2 SYDVKM. V lost 6 bases, J lost 4 bases, and 15 bases lay in between. The CDR3 runs 14 residues. This chain's CDR3 is CASSPGPTFYGYTF. In nucleotides, the CDR3 is TGTGCCAGCAGCCCGGGACCCACATTCTATGGCTACACCTTC.

J is TRBJ2-7 and V is TRBV10-3, with TRBD2 identical over 11 bases. The CDR3 has 15 residues. The trim removed 3 bases at V and 3 bases at J, leaving 4 bases unmatched. CDR1 is ENHRY and CDR2 is SYGVKD in the germline V gene. CDR3: CAISDSGTSGYEQYF. In DNA, the CDR3 is TGTGCCATCAGTGACTCCGGGACTAGCGGCTACGAGCAGTACTTC.

This clone was seen a single time. This sequence joins TRBV4-1 and TRBJ2-7; D unresolved. CDR3 size: 13 residues. Germline lookup yields CDR1 MGHRA and CDR2 YSYEKL. Between the trimmed V and J ends, which lost 1 base and 1 base, there was a span of 5 bases. The CDR3 loop is CASSQVQSYEQYF. The CDR3, as DNA: TGCGCCAGCAGCCAAGTACAGTCCTACGAGCAGTACTTC.

This chain joins TRBV30 and TRBJ2-1, with D possibly called TRBD1 or TRBD2 (6 bases each). Trimming removed 0 bases at V and 9 bases at J, with 12 bases between. The CDR3 totals 13 residues. CDR1 and CDR2 (germline): GTSNPN, SVGIG (reference sequence). This CDR3 is CAWSVFGGLEQFF. In DNA, the CDR3 is TGTGCCTGGAGTGTATTCGGGGGCCTTGAGCAGTTCTTC.

The V gene is TRBV7-8, the J gene TRBJ1-1, with D possibly TRBD1 on 6 matching bases. There are 14 residues in the CDR3. From germline, CDR1 is SGHVS and CDR2 FQNEAQ. Trimming took off 5 bases at V and 6 bases at J, with 16 bases between the two ends. The CDR3 protein is CASSKTRDISEAFF. CDR3 nucleotides: TGTGCCAGCAGCAAGACACGGGACATCTCTGAAGCTTTCTTT.

The chain is built from TRBV27 and TRBJ2-7; 8 nucleotides align to TRBD1. V lost 0 bases, J lost 6 bases, and 1 base stayed unmatched. The CDR3 consists of 13 residues. CDR1 is MNHEY, CDR2 SMNVEV, per germline (reference sequence). The CDR3 is CASSLSGQAEQYF. The CDR3 DNA is TGTGCCAGCAGTTTATCGGGACAGGCCGAGCAGTACTTC.

The chain combines TRBV6-2 or TRBV6-3 with TRBJ1-2; 12 nucleotides align to TRBD1. The germline V gene encodes CDR1 MNHEY and CDR2 SVGEGT. CDR3 length: 20 residues. V gave up 0 bases and J gave up 2 bases; unmatched junction bases: 13. For the CDR3, the DNA is TGTGCCAGCAGTTACTCCTTACTACCGGGACAGGGGGCATCAAACTATGGCTACACCTTC. Translation gives CASSYSLLPGQGASNYGYTF.

The chain links TRBV24-1 to TRBJ2-1; 7 bases map to TRBD1. Per germline, CDR1 KGHDR and CDR2 SFDVKD. The junction had 8 bases not matched to a gene; V was cut back by 4 bases and J by 3 bases. CDR3 length: 16 amino acids. The CDR3 is CATSDPRQGGYNEQFF. DNA for the CDR3: TGTGCCACCAGTGACCCTAGACAGGGTGGCTACAATGAGCAGTTCTTC.

V gene TRBV30 combines with J gene TRBJ2-3; D remains ambiguous. Germline V gene data show CDR1 as GTSNPN and CDR2 as SVGIG (reference sequence). The CDR3 loop spans 14 amino acids. Trimming pared 2 bases from V and 6 bases from J, leaving 15 bases between. CDR3 region: CAWSLGAIGDTQYF. The DNA of the CDR3 is TGTGCCTGGAGTCTAGGAGCGATCGGGGATACGCAGTATTTT.

This sequence joins TRBV15 and TRBJ2-7, with D possibly TRBD2 on 6 matching bases. Per germline, CDR1 LNHNV and CDR2 YYDKDF (reference sequence). The CDR3 length is 13 residues. Trimming cost V 0 bases and J 7 bases, with 10 bases left between them. The CDR3 spells CATSRDSGREQYF. Written as DNA, the CDR3 is TGTGCCACCAGCAGAGATAGTGGGAGGGAGCAGTACTTC.

J is TRBJ2-7 and V is TRBV6-5; D is possibly TRBD2 (5 bases). Between the trimmed V and J ends, which lost 7 bases and 0 bases, there was a span of 16 bases. This CDR3 has 15 residues. Germline lookup yields CDR1 MNHEY and CDR2 SVGAGI. CDR3 sequence (DNA): TGTGCCAGCACCCAGAGGCTAGCTGGCTCCTACGAGCAGTACTTC. This gives the protein CASTQRLAGSYEQYF.